In this sample, the clone carrying this T cell receptor (beta chain) turned up many times. This CDR3 has 16 amino acids. Germline V gene lookup returns CDR1 SGHAT and CDR2 FQNNGV. The V gene lost 4 bases and the J gene lost 0 bases, with 16 bases spanning the gap. The TCR beta CDR3 regions underwent amplification using RNA transcripts as the source. RT-PCR in the first round (using the HTBI primer set) targeted the TCR CDR3. TCRdb ran MiXCR on the multiplex PCR reads and lists one entry per CDR3 protein. The sample gives about 300,000 distinct CDR3 sequences, roughly 19% of which show up once; approximately 37% is in the top ten. The data were obtained in a study of T cells in Graves' hyperthyroidism and ophthalmopathy.

The clonotype was recovered from a man between 45 and 60 years old with Graves' ophthalmopathy. The sample was blood. The rearrangement links TRBV11-2 to TRBJ2-7; the D is unclear. CDR3 bases: TGTGCCAGCAGCTCCAGTTCCTTCTTCCCCTCCTACGAGCAGTACTTC. Protein: CASSSSSFFPSYEQYF.